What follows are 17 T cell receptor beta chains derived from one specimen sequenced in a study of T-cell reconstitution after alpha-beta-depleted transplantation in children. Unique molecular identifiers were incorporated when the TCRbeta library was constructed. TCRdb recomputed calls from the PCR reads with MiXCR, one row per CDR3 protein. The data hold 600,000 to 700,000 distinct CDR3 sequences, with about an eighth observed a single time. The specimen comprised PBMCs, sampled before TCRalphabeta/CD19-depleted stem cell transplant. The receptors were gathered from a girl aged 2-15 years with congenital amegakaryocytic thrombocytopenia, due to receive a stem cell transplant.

The CDR3 coding sequence is TGTGCCAGCAGTAGCGGGACTAGCGAGATAGTCACAGATACGCAGTATTTT. It specifies CASSSGTSEIVTDTQYF. The rearrangement uses TRBV28 and TRBJ2-3; 10 bases line up with TRBD2. This CDR3 spans 17 amino acids. Per the germline V gene, CDR1 is MDHEN and CDR2 is SYDVKM. With V trimmed by 5 bases and J by 2 bases, 10 bases remained unmatched.

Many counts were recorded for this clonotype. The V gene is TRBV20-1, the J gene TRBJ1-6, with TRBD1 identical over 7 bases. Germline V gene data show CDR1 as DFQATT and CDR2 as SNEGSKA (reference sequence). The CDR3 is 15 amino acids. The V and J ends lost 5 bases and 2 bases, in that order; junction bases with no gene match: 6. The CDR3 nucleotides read TGCAGTGCTCTAACAGGGGCGGCCTATAATTCACCCCTCCACTTT. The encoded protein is CSALTGAAYNSPLHF.

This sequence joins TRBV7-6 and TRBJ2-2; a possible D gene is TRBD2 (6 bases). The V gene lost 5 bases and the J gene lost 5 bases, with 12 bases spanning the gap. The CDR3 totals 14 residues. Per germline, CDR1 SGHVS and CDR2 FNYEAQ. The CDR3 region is CASSPGRLTGELFF. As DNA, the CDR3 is TGTGCCAGCAGCCCCGGGAGATTAACCGGGGAGCTGTTTTTT.

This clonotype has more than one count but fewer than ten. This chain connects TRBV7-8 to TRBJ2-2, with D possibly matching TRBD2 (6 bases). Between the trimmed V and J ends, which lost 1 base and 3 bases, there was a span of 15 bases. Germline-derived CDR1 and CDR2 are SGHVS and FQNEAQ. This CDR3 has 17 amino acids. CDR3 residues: CASSLVPGEEDTGELFF. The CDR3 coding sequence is TGTGCCAGCAGCTTAGTGCCGGGGGAAGAGGACACCGGGGAGCTGTTTTTT. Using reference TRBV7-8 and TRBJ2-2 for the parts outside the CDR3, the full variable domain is GAGVSQSPRYKVAKRGQDVALRCDPISGHVSLFWYQQALGQGPEFLTYFQNEAQLDKSGLPSDRFFAERPEGSVSTLKIQRTQQEDSAVYLCASSLVPGEEDTGELFFGEGSRLTVL.

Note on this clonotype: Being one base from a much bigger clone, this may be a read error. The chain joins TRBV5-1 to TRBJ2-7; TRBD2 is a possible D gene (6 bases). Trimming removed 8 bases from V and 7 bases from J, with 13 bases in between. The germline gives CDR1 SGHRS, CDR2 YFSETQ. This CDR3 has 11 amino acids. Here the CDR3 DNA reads TGCGCCAGAAGCCCCGGACTAGAGCAGTACTTC. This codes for CARSPGLEQYF.

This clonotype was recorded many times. The CDR3 DNA reads TGCGCCAGCAGGCGGACAGGCGAGAACACTGAAGCTTTCTTT. This gives the protein CASRRTGENTEAFF. The chain employs TRBV5-1 and TRBJ1-1; 7 bases fit TRBD1. The CDR3 is made up of 14 amino acids. V dropped 5 bases and J dropped 1; count of bases not matched to a gene: 5. The V gene's germline CDR1 is SGHRS and CDR2 YFSETQ.

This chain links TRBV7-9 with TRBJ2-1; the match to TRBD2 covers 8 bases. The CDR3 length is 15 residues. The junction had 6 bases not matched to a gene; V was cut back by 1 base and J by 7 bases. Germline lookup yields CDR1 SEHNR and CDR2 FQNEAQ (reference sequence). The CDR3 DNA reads TGTGCCAGCAGCTTAGTAGCGGGGTATCAAAATGAGCAGTTCTTC. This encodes CASSLVAGYQNEQFF.

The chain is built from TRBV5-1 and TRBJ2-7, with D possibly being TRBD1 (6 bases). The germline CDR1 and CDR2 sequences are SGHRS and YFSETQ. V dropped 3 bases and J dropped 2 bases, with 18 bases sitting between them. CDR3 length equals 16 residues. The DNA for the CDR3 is TGCGCCAGCAGCTGGGCTGGGGGCAGGAGCACCTACGAGCAGTACTTC. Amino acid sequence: CASSWAGGRSTYEQYF. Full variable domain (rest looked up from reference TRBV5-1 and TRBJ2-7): KAGVTQTPRYLIKTRGQQVTLSCSPISGHRSVSWYQQTPGQGLQFLFEYFSETQRNKGNFPGRFSGRQFSNSRSEMNVSTLELGDSALYLCASSWAGGRSTYEQYFGPGTRLTVT.

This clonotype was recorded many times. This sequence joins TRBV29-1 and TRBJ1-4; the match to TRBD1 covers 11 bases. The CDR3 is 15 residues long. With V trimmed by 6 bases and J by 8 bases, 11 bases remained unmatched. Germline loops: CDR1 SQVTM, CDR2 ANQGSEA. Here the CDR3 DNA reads TGCAGCGTCCAAGGTGTGGGACAGGGGGACGAAAAACTGTTTTTT. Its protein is CSVQGVGQGDEKLFF.

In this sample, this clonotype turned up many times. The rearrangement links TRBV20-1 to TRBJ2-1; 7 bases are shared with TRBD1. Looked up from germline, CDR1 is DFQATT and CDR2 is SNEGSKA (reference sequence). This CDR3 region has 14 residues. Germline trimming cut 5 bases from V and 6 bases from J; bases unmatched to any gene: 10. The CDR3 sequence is CSAPTGLLINEQFF. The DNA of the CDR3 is TGCAGTGCTCCGACAGGGTTACTGATCAATGAGCAGTTCTTC.

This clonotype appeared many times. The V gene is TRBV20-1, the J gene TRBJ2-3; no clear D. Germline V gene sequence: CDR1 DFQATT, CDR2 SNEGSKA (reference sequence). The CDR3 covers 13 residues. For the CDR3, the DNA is TGCAGCGCGTTGGATGGGTACACAGATACGCAGTATTTT. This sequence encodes CSALDGYTDTQYF.

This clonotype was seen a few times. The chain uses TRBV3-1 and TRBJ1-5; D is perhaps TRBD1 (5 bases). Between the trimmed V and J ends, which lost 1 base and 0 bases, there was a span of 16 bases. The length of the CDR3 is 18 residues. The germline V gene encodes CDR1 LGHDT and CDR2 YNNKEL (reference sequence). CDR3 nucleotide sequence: TGTGCCAGCAGCCAAGTTTTGGGGCGGGGGGTTAGCAATCAGCCCCAGCATTTT. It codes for CASSQVLGRGVSNQPQHF.

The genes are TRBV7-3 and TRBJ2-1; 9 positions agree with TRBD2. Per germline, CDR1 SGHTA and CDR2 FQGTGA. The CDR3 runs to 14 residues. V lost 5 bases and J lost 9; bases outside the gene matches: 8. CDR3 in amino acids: CASSVSSGSFEQFF. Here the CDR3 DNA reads TGTGCCAGCAGCGTAAGTAGCGGGAGTTTTGAGCAGTTCTTC.

CDR3: CSAAGETSGTKGDIQYF. CDR3 bases: TGCAGCGCTGCCGGGGAGACTAGCGGGACGAAGGGGGACATTCAGTACTTC. This chain uses TRBV20-1 with TRBJ2-4; 11 bases line up with TRBD2. The CDR3 length is 17 residues. CDR1 is DFQATT and CDR2 is SNEGSKA in the germline V gene (reference sequence).

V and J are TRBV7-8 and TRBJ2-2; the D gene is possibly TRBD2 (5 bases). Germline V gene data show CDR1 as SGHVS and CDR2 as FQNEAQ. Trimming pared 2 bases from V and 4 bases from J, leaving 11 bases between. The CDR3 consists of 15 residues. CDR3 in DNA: TGTGCCAGCAGCTTATATCGAGGGTCCACCGGGGAGCTGTTTTTT. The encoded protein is CASSLYRGSTGELFF.

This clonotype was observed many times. The CDR3 is CSARQTAVKTQYF. The DNA of the CDR3 is TGCAGTGCTAGGCAAACGGCAGTCAAGACCCAGTACTTC. The chain joins TRBV20-1 to TRBJ2-5; no firm D call. The CDR3 is 13 amino acids. The V gene's germline CDR1 is DFQATT and CDR2 SNEGSKA (reference sequence). V lost 3 bases and J 6 bases, leaving 14 bases between the germline ends.

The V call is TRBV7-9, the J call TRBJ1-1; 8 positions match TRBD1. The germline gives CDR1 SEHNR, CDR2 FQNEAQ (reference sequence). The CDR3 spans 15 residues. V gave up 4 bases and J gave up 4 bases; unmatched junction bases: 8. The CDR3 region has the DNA TGTGCCAGCAGCTCGAGGACAGGGTGGGGCACTGAAGCTTTCTTT. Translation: CASSSRTGWGTEAFF.